This record looks at one T cell receptor (beta chain) sequence and its context. The data were produced by immunoSEQ multiplex PCR, yet TCRdb's version contains in-frame clones alone and is incomplete. The sample contains about 10,000 clones, 60% to 70% of which appear only once. The data are from a study of neoadjuvant anti-PD-1 for oral cavity cancer. On the study more broadly: Nivolumab at 3 mg/kg was mostly given biweekly, three to four doses, pre-surgery.

The CDR3 length is 15 residues. The V end lost 5 bases, the J end lost 5 bases, and 19 bases lay between the germline ends. CDR1 is SGHAT, CDR2 FQNNGV, per germline. Sample time point: after neoadjuvant nivolumab, at surgical resection. This rearrangement joins TRBV11-2 to TRBJ2-7; perhaps TRBD1 as D (5 bases). This TCR was recovered from a person between 40 and 85 years old with oral cavity squamous cell carcinoma. Source: PBMCs, taken after nivolumab (anti-PD-1) treatment. CDR3 coding DNA: TGTGCCAGCAGCCGTCGGACAAATAAAGAAAACGAGCAGTACTTC. This translates into CASSRRTNKENEQYF. The whole variable domain, remainder taken from reference TRBV11-2 and TRBJ2-7, is EAGVAQSPRYKIIEKRQSVAFWCNPISGHATLYWYQQILGQGPKLLIQFQNNGVVDDSQLPKDRFSAERLKGVDSTLKIQPAKLEDSAVYLCASSRRTNKENEQYFGPGTRLTVT.